This T cell receptor beta chain was sequenced in a study of blood T cell repertoires in COVID-19. Turning to the study itself: Sites in the United States, Italy and Spain provided acute and convalescent COVID-19 samples. PBMCs, B-cell-depleted T cells, or T cells provided the cDNA or gDNA that made up the material.

In the authors' methods: Researchers report that nucleated cell counts were estimated from reference gene primer amplification. Profiling relied on immunoSEQ multiplex PCR, and the TCRdb table lists in-frame clones only, not all of them. V, J and clone size derive from that table, while D and trimming were established from the DNA sequence. The sample has tens of thousands of clones; under 90% are singletons. This CDR3 is 13 amino acids long. Germline lookup yields CDR1 SNHLY and CDR2 FYNNEI. Trimming pared 4 bases from V and 4 bases from J, leaving 10 bases between. Sequencing was carried out using peripheral blood. This sequence originates from a human donor in a cohort sampled during active COVID-19. This sequence joins TRBV2 and TRBJ1-2; weak D call: TRBD1 (5 bases). The CDR3 reads CASSGDRLYGYTF. The CDR3 DNA follows: TGTGCCAGCAGTGGCGACAGACTCTATGGCTACACCTTC.